The following is a T cell receptor (beta chain) sequence with its context. The data derive from a study of early stage breast cancer tumors. In the study overall: Twelve of the 16 invasive tumors were ER+, PR+ and HER2-. Each sample averaged approximately 9.8-fold read coverage.

The CDR3 is 16 amino acids. Germline lookup yields CDR1 SGHTA and CDR2 FQGNSA. Trimming removed 5 bases at V and 2 bases at J, with 19 bases between. Produced via immunoSEQ multiplex PCR; TCRdb's table is partial and in-frame only. The table lists more than 60,000 clones, more than 65% of them singletons. The chain employs TRBV7-2 and TRBJ2-7; D might be TRBD2 (5 bases). The source is a person in their sixties or seventies with breast cancer. Sequences were obtained from blood. CDR3 region: CASSPRGAPQTYEQYF. The CDR3 region has the DNA TGTGCCAGCAGCCCCCGGGGAGCGCCCCAAACCTACGAGCAGTACTTC.